This T cell receptor (beta chain) originates from a study of cytomegalovirus exposure and HLA in healthy donors. Background on the study: A previous analysis identified more than 100 million unique TCR beta sequences derived from roughly 190 million T cells. Study findings and constraints: A later analysis revealed that TCR association rates differed between HLA loci, peaking at DRB1 and bottoming out at HLA-C. Cytomegalovirus association was listed for approximately 150 TCR beta chains.

PCR used 60 Vbeta primers and 13 Jbeta primers. Libraries were prepared by immunoSEQ multiplex PCR; TCRdb keeps only in-frame clonotypes and omits some of them. The sample records approximately 190,000 clones, 75% to 85% being singletons. Concerning this clone: Antigen specificity is unknown.

V trimming: 4 bases; J trimming: 5 bases; junction bases outside the gene matches: 6. CDR3 size: 14 residues. Germline V gene data show CDR1 as MNHNS and CDR2 as SASEGT. The source is a woman aged 18-29 years in good health and CMV-seronegative. Sequenced: PBMCs. The chain joins TRBV6-1 to TRBJ1-1; 8 positions agree with TRBD1. CDR3 protein: CASSGTGFGTEAFF. Here the CDR3 DNA reads TGTGCCAGCAGTGGGACAGGGTTTGGGACTGAAGCTTTCTTT.